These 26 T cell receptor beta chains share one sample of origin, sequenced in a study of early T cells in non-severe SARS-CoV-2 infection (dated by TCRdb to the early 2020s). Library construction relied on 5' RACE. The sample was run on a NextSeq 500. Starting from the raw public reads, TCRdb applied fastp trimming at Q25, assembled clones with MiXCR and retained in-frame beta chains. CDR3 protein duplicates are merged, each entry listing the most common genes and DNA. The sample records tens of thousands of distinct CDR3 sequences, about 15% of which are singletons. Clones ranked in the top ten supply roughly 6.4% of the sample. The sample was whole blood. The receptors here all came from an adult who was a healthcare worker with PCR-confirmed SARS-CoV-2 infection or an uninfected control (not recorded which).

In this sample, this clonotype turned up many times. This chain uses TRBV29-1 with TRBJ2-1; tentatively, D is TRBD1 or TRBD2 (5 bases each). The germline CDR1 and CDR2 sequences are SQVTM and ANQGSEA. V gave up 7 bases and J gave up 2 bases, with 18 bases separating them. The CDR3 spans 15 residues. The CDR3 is CSASTGTATYNEQFF. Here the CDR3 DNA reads TGCAGCGCAAGTACCGGGACGGCCACCTACAATGAGCAGTTCTTC.

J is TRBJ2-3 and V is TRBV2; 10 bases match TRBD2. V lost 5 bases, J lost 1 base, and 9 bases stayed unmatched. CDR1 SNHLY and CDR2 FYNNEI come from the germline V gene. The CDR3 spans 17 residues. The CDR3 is CASSQALAGARTDTQYF. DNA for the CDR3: TGTGCCAGCAGTCAGGCCCTAGCGGGAGCCCGCACAGATACGCAGTATTTT.

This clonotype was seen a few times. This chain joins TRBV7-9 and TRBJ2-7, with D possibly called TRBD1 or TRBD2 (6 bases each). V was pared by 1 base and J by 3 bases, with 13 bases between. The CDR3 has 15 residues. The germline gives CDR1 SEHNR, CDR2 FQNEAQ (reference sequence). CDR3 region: CASSLEGGRNYEQYF. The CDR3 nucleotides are TGTGCCAGCAGCTTAGAGGGGGGACGAAACTACGAGCAGTACTTC.

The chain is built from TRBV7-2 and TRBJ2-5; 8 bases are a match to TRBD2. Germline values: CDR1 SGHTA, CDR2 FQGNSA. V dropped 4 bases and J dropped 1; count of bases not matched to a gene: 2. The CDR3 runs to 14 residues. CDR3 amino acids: CASSWTSLQETQYF. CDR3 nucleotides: TGTGCCAGCAGCTGGACTAGCCTCCAAGAGACCCAGTACTTC.

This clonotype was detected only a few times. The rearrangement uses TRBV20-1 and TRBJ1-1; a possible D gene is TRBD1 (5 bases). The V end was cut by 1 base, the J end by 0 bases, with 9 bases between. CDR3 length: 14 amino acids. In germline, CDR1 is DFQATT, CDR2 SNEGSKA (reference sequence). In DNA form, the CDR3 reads TGCAGTGCTAGAGGGACACTTATGAACACTGAAGCTTTCTTT. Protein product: CSARGTLMNTEAFF.

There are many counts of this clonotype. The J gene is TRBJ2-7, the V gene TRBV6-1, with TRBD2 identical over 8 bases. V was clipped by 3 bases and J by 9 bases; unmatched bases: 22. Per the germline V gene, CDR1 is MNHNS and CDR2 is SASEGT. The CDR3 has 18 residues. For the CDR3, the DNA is TGTGCCAGCAGTGACCGAGGGTCTAGCGGGTCCACATCTGGGAGGCAGTACTTC. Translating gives CASSDRGSSGSTSGRQYF.

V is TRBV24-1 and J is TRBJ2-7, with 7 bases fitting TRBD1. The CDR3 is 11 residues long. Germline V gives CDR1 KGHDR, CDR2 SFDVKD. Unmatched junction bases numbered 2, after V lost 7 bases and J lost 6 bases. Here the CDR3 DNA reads TGTGCCACCAGCGACAGGGTCGAGCAGTACTTC. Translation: CATSDRVEQYF.

Written as DNA, the CDR3 is TGTGCCAGCAGCCAATTGTTCACAGAAGAGACCCAGTACTTC. Encoded protein: CASSQLFTEETQYF. This sequence joins TRBV3-1 and TRBJ2-5; D not resolved. Germline CDR1 is LGHDT and CDR2 is YNNKEL (reference sequence). V lost 2 bases and J lost 3, with 10 bases in between. The CDR3 spans 14 residues.

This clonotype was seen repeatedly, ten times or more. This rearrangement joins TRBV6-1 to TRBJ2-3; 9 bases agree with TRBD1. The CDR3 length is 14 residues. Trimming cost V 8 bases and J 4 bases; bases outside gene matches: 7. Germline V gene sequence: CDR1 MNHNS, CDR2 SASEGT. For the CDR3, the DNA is TGTGCCAGCTACGGACAGGGGACGGCAGATACGCAGTATTTT. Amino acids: CASYGQGTADTQYF.

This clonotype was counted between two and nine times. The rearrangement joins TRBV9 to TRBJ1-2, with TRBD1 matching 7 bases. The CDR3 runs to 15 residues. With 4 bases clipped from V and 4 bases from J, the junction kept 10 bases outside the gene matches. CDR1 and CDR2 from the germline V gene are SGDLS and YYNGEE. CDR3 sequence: CASSPSPGQSYGYTF. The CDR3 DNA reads TGTGCCAGCAGCCCCTCCCCGGGACAGAGCTATGGCTACACCTTC. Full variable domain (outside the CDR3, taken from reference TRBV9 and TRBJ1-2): DSGVTQTPKHLITATGQRVTLRCSPRSGDLSVYWYQQSLDQGLQFLIQYYNGEERAKGNILERFSAQQFPDLHSELNLSSLELGDSALYFCASSPSPGQSYGYTFGSGTRLTVV.

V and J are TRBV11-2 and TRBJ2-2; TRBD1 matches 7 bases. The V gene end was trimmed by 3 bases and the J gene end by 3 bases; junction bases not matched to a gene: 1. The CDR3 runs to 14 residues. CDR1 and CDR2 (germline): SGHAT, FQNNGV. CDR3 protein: CASSLGQYTGELFF. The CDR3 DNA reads TGTGCCAGCAGCTTGGGACAGTACACCGGGGAGCTGTTTTTT.

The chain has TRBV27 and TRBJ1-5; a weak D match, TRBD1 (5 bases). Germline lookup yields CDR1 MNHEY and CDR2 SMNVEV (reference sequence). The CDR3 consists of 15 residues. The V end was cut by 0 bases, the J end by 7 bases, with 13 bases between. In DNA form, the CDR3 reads TGTGCCAGCAGTTTATCGTCGAGGCGGGGCCAGCCCCAGCATTTT. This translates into CASSLSSRRGQPQHF.

The CDR3 sequence: CASSSRPYREEETQYF. CDR3 nucleotide sequence: TGTGCCAGCAGCTCCCGTCCGTACAGGGAAGAAGAGACCCAGTACTTC. The chain is built from TRBV13 and TRBJ2-5; D is possibly TRBD1 (6 bases). The germline V gene has CDR1 PRHDT and CDR2 FYEKMQ (reference sequence). V lost 4 bases to trimming and J lost 3 bases, with 18 bases between them. The CDR3 has 16 residues.

The CDR3 region is CASRTIAGGVGNEQFF. DNA for the CDR3: TGTGCCAGCAGGACCATAGCGGGAGGGGTTGGCAATGAGCAGTTCTTC. This rearrangement joins TRBV7-9 to TRBJ2-1; 11 bases match TRBD2. The CDR3 has 16 amino acids. The trim removed 6 bases at V and 6 bases at J, leaving 10 bases unmatched. Germline V gene sequence: CDR1 SEHNR, CDR2 FQNEAQ (reference sequence).

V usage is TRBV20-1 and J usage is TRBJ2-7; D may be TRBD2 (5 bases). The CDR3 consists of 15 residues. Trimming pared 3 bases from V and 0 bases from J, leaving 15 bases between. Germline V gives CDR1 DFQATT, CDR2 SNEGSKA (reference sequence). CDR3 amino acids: CSASPRGYNSYEQYF. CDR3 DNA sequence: TGCAGTGCTAGCCCCCGCGGGTACAACTCCTACGAGCAGTACTTC.

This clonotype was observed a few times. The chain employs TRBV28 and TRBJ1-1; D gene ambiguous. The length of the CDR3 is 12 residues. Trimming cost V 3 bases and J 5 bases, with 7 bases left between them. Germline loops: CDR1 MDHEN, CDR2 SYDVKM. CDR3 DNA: TGTGCCAGCAGTTTGTGGGAAACTGAAGCTTTCTTT. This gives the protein CASSLWETEAFF.

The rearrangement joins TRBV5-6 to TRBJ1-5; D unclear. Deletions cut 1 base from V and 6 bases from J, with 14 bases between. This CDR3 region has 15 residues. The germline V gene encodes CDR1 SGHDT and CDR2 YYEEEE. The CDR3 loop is CASSLRAGLGQPQHF. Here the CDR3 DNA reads TGTGCCAGCAGCTTGAGGGCCGGGTTAGGTCAGCCCCAGCATTTT.

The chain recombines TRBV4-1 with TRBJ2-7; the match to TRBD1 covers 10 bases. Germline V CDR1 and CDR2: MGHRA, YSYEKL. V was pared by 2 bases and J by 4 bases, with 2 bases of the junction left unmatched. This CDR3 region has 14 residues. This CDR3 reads CASSQRTGGYEQYF. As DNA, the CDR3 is TGCGCCAGCAGCCAACGGACAGGGGGGTACGAGCAGTACTTC.

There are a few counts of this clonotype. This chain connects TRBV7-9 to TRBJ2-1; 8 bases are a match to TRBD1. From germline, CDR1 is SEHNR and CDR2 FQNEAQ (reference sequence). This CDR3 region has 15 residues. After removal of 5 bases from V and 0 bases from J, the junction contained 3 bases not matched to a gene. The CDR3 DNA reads TGTGCCAGCAGCACTGGACAGGGCTCCTACAATGAGCAGTTCTTC. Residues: CASSTGQGSYNEQFF. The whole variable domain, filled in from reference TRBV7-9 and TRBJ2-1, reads DTGVSQNPRHKITKRGQNVTFRCDPISEHNRLYWYRQTLGQGPEFLTYFQNEAQLEKSRLLSDRFSAERPKGSFSTLEIQRTEQGDSAMYLCASSTGQGSYNEQFFGPGTRLTVL.

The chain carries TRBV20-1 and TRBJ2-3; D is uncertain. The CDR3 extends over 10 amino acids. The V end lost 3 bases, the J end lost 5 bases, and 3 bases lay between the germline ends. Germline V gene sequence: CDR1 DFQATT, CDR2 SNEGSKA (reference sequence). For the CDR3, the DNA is TGCAGTGCTAGTGGAGATACGCAGTATTTT. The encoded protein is CSASGDTQYF.

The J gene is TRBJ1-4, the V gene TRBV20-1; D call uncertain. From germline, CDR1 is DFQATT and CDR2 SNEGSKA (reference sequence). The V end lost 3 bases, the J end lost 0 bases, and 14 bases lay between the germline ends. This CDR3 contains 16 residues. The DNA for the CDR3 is TGCAGTGCTAGGGCCAGGTCCGCTGCAACTAATGAAAAACTGTTTTTT. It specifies CSARARSAATNEKLFF.

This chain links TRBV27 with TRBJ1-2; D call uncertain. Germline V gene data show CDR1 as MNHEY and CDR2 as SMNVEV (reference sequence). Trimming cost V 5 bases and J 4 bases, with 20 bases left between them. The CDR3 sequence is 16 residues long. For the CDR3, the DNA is TGTGCCAGCAGTCCGACCCCCCCTCTGGGGTTCTATGGCTACACCTTC. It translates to CASSPTPPLGFYGYTF.

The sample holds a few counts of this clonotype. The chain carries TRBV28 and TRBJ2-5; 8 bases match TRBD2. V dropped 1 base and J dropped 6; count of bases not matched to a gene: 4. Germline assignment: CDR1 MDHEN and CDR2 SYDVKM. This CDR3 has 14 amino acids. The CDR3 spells CASSLSTSVKTQYF. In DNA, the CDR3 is TGTGCCAGCAGTTTATCGACTAGCGTAAAGACCCAGTACTTC.

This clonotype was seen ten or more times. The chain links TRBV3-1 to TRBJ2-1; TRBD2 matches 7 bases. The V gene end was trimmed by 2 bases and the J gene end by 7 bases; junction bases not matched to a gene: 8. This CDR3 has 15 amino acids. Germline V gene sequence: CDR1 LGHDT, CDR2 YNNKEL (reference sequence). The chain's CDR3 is CASSQLTTSWNEQFF. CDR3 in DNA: TGTGCCAGCAGCCAATTAACGACTAGCTGGAATGAGCAGTTCTTC.

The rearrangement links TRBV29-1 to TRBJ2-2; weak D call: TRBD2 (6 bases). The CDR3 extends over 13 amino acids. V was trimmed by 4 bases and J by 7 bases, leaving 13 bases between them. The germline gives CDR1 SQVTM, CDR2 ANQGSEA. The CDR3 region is CSVGAGQGGELFF. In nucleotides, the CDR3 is TGCAGCGTTGGGGCGGGGCAAGGCGGGGAGCTGTTTTTT.

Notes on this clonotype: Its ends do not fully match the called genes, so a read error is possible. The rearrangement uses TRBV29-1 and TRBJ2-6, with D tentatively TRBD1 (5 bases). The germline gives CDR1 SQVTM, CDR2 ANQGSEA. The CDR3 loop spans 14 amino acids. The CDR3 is CSVLGASGANVLIF. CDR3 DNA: TGCAGCGTTTTGGGTGCCTCTGGGGCCAACGTCCTGATTTTC.